This T cell receptor (beta chain) stems from a study of T cells in localized non-small cell lung cancer. Regarding the study as a whole: Adjacent uninvolved lung had the highest clonality, suggesting focused antigen responses. Sequencing was limited to one tumor region, leaving the possibility of heterogeneity open. Out of the top 100 tumor clones, a median approximately 61 were seen in adjacent lung.

Turning to this clone: Its antigen is undetermined.

Some clones are missing from TCRdb's copy, which holds only in-frame ones; the method was immunoSEQ multiplex PCR. The sample holds about 54,000 clones, around 81% seen once. The input for sequencing was peripheral blood, taken before any cancer treatment. The clonotype was recovered from a female donor of 60 years or more with stage II squamous cell lung carcinoma.

The CDR3 bases are TGCGCCAGCAGCACTGACCTGGTGGATGGCTACACCTTC. Amino acid sequence: CASSTDLVDGYTF. The chain employs TRBV5-1 and TRBJ1-2; D gene uncertain. The ends were cut back, 4 bases at V and 6 bases at J, with 13 bases in the middle. Germline-derived CDR1 and CDR2 are SGHRS and YFSETQ. The CDR3 length is 13 residues.